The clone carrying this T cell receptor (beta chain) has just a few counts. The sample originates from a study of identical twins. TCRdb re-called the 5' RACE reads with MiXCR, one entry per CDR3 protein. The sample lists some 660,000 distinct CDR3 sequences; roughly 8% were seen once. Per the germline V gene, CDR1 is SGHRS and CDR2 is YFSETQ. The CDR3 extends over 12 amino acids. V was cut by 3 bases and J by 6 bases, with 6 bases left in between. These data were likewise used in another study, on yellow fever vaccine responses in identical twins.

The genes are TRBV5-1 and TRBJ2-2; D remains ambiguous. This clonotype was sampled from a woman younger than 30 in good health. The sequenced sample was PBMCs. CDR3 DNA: TGCGCCAGCAGCTCATACCCCGGGGAGCTGTTTTTT. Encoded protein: CASSSYPGELFF.